The entry below gives a single T cell receptor (beta chain) sequence along with its context. Its antigen target is currently unknown. One base away there is no much larger clone; base qualities are not given. This entry comes from a study of CD8 T cells in Susac syndrome (dated by TCRdb to between 2017 and 2020). Notes on the research overall: Repertoire sequencing was used to test whether CD8+ T cell activation and differentiation in Susac syndrome was antigen driven.

RNA was extracted with the RNeasy kit and roughly 0.45 to 1 ug was reverse transcribed using random hexamers. TCR beta CDR3 regions were amplified with the immunoSEQ multiplex PCR assay covering 54 Vbeta and 13 Jbeta segments. Bias from PCR amplification was corrected by using a synthetic template baseline for primer optimization and for computational correction. Turning to the authors' computational methods: Reads were annotated to V, D and J genes per IMGT and analyzed with immunoSEQ Analyzer, keeping only productive sequences. To calculate clonality, Shannon entropy was normalized by log2 of the number of productive unique sequences and then subtracted from one. For each patient and control, public and private clones were evaluated within the 100 most prevalent clones. Clones were defined as Susac-specific if absent from the healthy and MS cohorts, from around 1,000 published viral clones and from other ImmuneACCESS disease sequences. TCRdb took the public reads, trimmed them with fastp at Q25, ran MiXCR for clone calling and kept in-frame beta chains. All rows with the same CDR3 protein become a single entry with the most common DNA and genes. TCRdb, rather than the study authors, made the V and J calls. This sample is represented by about 300,000 distinct CDR3 sequences; about 90% of them were singletons. The ten largest clonotypes hold 0.06% to 0.075% of the sample.

Peripheral blood CD8+ and CD4+ T cells from healthy donors, Susac syndrome patients and multiple sclerosis patients were profiled by high-throughput TCR beta sequencing. Multiple sclerosis controls were treatment-naive patients with stable or active relapsing-remitting disease fulfilling revised McDonald criteria. CD8+ TEMRA cells were enriched by FACS, while bulk CD8+ and CD4+ T cells were purified by magnetic negative isolation. Blood was drawn into EDTA tubes, processed within 24 hours, and PBMCs were isolated by density gradient centrifugation. PBMCs intended for TCR sequencing were cryopreserved in liquid nitrogen and thawed later in a water bath at 37 degrees C. A purity of at least 90% was achieved for sorted or isolated CD4+, CD8+ and CD8+ TEMRA cells. Overall study outcomes, separate from this receptor: The number of individuals in the TCR sequencing and HLA analysis was acknowledged as relatively small.

Germline trimming amounts to 3 bases on V and 9 bases on J, with 14 as the count of junction bases outside the gene matches. The CDR3 sequence holds 15 residues, the cysteine and phenylalanine included. Only the CDR3 DNA is retained, 45 bases long and in frame from the first base. The germline V gene yields SGDLS for CDR1 and YYNGEE for CDR2. The chain links TRBV9 with TRBJ1-2; a stretch of 7 junction bases matches TRBD1. Sequenced: CD4+ T cells from PBMCs. The source is a human donor with multiple sclerosis. The DNA reads as follows: TGTGCCAGCAGCGCCCCGATGGGGACAGAAAGTAGCTACACCTTC. It translates as CASSAPMGTESSYTF.